This T cell receptor beta chain is from a study of blood T cell repertoires in COVID-19. The sample holds one count of this clone. Germline V gene data show CDR1 as SGHRS and CDR2 as YFSETQ. The CDR3 totals 17 residues. Germline trimming cut 0 bases from V and 3 bases from J; bases unmatched to any gene: 7. Original processing notes: Quantification of nucleated cells was approximated via reference gene primer amplification. Assay used: immunoSEQ multiplex PCR; TCRdb lists only in-frame clones, some missing. D and trimming come from the DNA, and the V and J calls and clone size come from that table. The sample carries about 67,000 clones, 85% to 90% recorded once.

The source is a man aged 45 to 65 with active COVID-19. The V and J genes are TRBV5-1 and TRBJ1-3; the match to TRBD1 covers 9 bases. The sample comprised peripheral blood. The CDR3 nucleotides read TGCGCCAGCAGCTTGGCCCCGGGACAGGGACGTGGAAACACCATATATTTT. It specifies CASSLAPGQGRGNTIYF.